The 9 T cell receptor beta chains below come from one sample, sequenced in a study of shared clonotypes between healthy human individuals. This table comes from immunoSEQ multiplex PCR, and its TCRdb copy is limited to in-frame clones, with some not included. Of around 510,000 clones in the sample, about 96% were seen once. Sequencing was carried out using naive CD4+ T cells sorted from blood. Subset in this sample: CD45RA+ positively selected. The receptors derive from a woman in her thirties in good health.

This clone has just one count. The chain links TRBV18 to TRBJ2-1; D remains unclear. Germline CDR1 and CDR2: KGHSH and LQKENI. The ends were cut back, 0 bases at V and 1 base at J, with 13 bases in the middle. The CDR3 contains 17 residues. For the CDR3, the DNA is TGTGCCAGCTCACCACCAACGGCTGGAGTTTCCTACAATGAGCAGTTCTTC. Protein: CASSPPTAGVSYNEQFF.

For the CDR3, the DNA is TGTGCCAGCAGCTTGGCTGCGGGAGTCACCTACGAGCAGTACTTC. This encodes CASSLAAGVTYEQYF. V gene TRBV5-4 combines with J gene TRBJ2-7; 7 bases match TRBD2. The CDR3 has 15 amino acids. V shed 0 bases, J shed 2 bases, and the junction held 5 bases outside the gene matches. Per germline, CDR1 SGHNT and CDR2 YYREEE (reference sequence).

V usage is TRBV5-6 and J usage is TRBJ1-1; 8 bases agree with TRBD1. J was trimmed by 1 base and V by 1 base; bases with no gene match: 9. Germline V gene sequence: CDR1 SGHDT, CDR2 YYEEEE. CDR3 size: 17 residues. CDR3 protein: CASSLKWTGLRNTEAFF. CDR3 nucleotides: TGTGCCAGCAGCTTGAAATGGACAGGGTTGCGGAACACTGAAGCTTTCTTT.

V usage is TRBV4-1 and J usage is TRBJ2-2, with D tentatively TRBD2 (5 bases). Per germline, CDR1 MGHRA and CDR2 YSYEKL. The length of the CDR3 is 15 residues. V was pared by 0 bases and J by 3 bases, with 8 bases between. CDR3 amino acids: CASSQDARDTGELFF. Written as DNA, the CDR3 is TGCGCCAGCAGCCAAGATGCGCGGGACACCGGGGAGCTGTTTTTT.

The rearrangement links TRBV28 to TRBJ2-3; 13 nucleotides align to TRBD2. With V trimmed by 3 bases and J by 5 bases, 5 bases remained unmatched. This CDR3 is 16 amino acids long. CDR1 is MDHEN, CDR2 SYDVKM, per germline. In DNA form, the CDR3 reads TGTGCCAGCAGTTTCACTAGCGGGAGGGGGGTAGATACGCAGTATTTT. Translation gives CASSFTSGRGVDTQYF.

This clone was detected only once. The chain carries TRBV4-1 and TRBJ2-5; tentatively, D is TRBD2 (5 bases). This CDR3 comprises 17 residues. V dropped 1 base and J dropped 2 bases, with 17 bases sitting between them. Germline-derived CDR1 and CDR2 are MGHRA and YSYEKL. CDR3 sequence: CASSQVAVPSGQETQYF. The CDR3 DNA sequence: TGCGCCAGCAGCCAAGTCGCGGTTCCCAGCGGACAAGAGACCCAGTACTTC.

This clone was seen just once. The chain has TRBV7-2 and TRBJ2-1; D is uncertain. V lost 1 base and J lost 5, with 9 bases in between. The CDR3 contains 14 residues. From germline, CDR1 is SGHTA and CDR2 FQGNSA. The CDR3 DNA follows: TGTGCCAGCAGCTTAGAATGGCTAAACAATGAGCAGTTCTTC. This translates into CASSLEWLNNEQFF.

The gene calls are TRBV5-4 and TRBJ1-2; 7 nucleotides agree with TRBD1. CDR1 and CDR2 (germline): SGHNT, YYREEE (reference sequence). Trimming took 1 base from V and 4 from J; bases not matched to a gene: 7. The CDR3 totals 15 residues. CDR3 in amino acids: CASSLSGAGGYGYTF. CDR3 bases: TGTGCCAGCAGCTTGAGTGGGGCAGGGGGCTATGGCTACACCTTC. Full variable domain (remainder filled in from reference TRBV5-4 and TRBJ1-2): ETGVTQSPTHLIKTRGQQVTLRCSSQSGHNTVSWYQQALGQGPQFIFQYYREEENGRGNFPPRFSGLQFPNYSSELNVNALELDDSALYLCASSLSGAGGYGYTFGSGTRLTVV.

The chain employs TRBV28 and TRBJ1-5, with 9 bases identical to TRBD1. Germline lookup yields CDR1 MDHEN and CDR2 SYDVKM. V dropped 4 bases and J dropped 6; count of bases not matched to a gene: 10. This CDR3 is built from 16 residues. The CDR3 DNA reads TGTGCCAGCAGTTCAACTAACAGGGGGCCGGCTCAGCCCCAGCATTTT. Translation gives CASSSTNRGPAQPQHF.